Listed below are T cell receptor beta chains from one sample, sequenced in a study of blood T cells in healthy people across ages. In TCRdb, the 5' RACE reads were re-called with MiXCR into one record per CDR3 protein. The sample shows about 1.5 million distinct CDR3 sequences, approximately 39% of them seen only once. The sequenced material came from blood. The receptor set was obtained from a woman under 30 in good health. CDR3s include the opening cysteine and the closing phenylalanine or tryptophan. The D gene is left open where the match is weak. Clone size is stated in some rows and not others, as once, few, many or a class when expanded.

v_gene: TRBV10-3
abundance: -
j_gene: TRBJ2-1
d_gene: -
CDR3aa: CAISEHSDGRAQFF
CDR3nt: TGTGCCATCAGTGAACATTCGGACGGCCGGGCTCAGTTCTTC

v_gene: TRBV4-3
abundance: few
j_gene: TRBJ2-1
d_gene: -
CDR3aa: CASSQDPNPYNEQFF
CDR3nt: TGCGCCAGCAGCCAAGACCCTAACCCCTACAATGAGCAGTTCTTC

v_gene: TRBV28
abundance: -
j_gene: TRBJ2-1
d_gene: TRBD2
CDR3aa: CASRLAGIYNEQFF
CDR3nt: TGTGCCAGCAGACTAGCGGGGATATACAATGAGCAGTTCTTC

v_gene: TRBV11-2
abundance: many
j_gene: TRBJ2-5
d_gene: -
CDR3aa: CASSLAGSQETQYF
CDR3nt: TGTGCCAGCAGCTTAGCGGGGTCCCAAGAGACCCAGTACTTC

v_gene: TRBV12-5
abundance: -
j_gene: TRBJ2-7
d_gene: -
CDR3aa: CASGLIVYEQYF
CDR3nt: TGTGCTAGTGGTTTGATAGTTTACGAGCAGTACTTC

v_gene: TRBV7-2
abundance: many
j_gene: TRBJ2-3
d_gene: -
CDR3aa: CASSFASGNTDTQYF
CDR3nt: TGTGCCAGCAGCTTCGCCTCGGGGAACACAGATACGCAGTATTTT

v_gene: TRBV10-3
abundance: -
j_gene: TRBJ2-7
d_gene: TRBD1
CDR3aa: CAISQGQDYEQYF
CDR3nt: TGTGCCATCAGTCAGGGACAGGATTACGAGCAGTACTTC

v_gene: TRBV7-2
abundance: -
j_gene: TRBJ1-1
d_gene: -
CDR3aa: CASSLILGGEAFF
CDR3nt: TGTGCCAGCAGCTTAATTCTGGGGGGCGAAGCTTTCTTT

v_gene: TRBV2
abundance: -
j_gene: TRBJ1-2
d_gene: -
CDR3aa: CASRSRRIANYGYTF
CDR3nt: TGTGCCAGCAGGTCGAGACGGATAGCTAACTATGGCTACACCTTC

v_gene: TRBV5-5
abundance: -
j_gene: TRBJ1-1
d_gene: TRBD1
CDR3aa: CASSLYPGGIAEAFF
CDR3nt: TGTGCCAGCAGCTTGTATCCAGGGGGCATCGCTGAAGCTTTCTTT

v_gene: TRBV5-1
abundance: -
j_gene: TRBJ2-5
d_gene: -
CDR3aa: CASSPRDSITGQYF
CDR3nt: TGCGCCAGCAGCCCGCGGGACAGCATTACGGGGCAGTACTTC

v_gene: TRBV7-2
abundance: -
j_gene: TRBJ2-5
d_gene: TRBD2
CDR3aa: CASSLWTSGAPQETQYF
CDR3nt: TGTGCCAGCAGCTTATGGACTAGCGGAGCCCCGCAAGAGACCCAGTACTTC

v_gene: TRBV20-1
abundance: -
j_gene: TRBJ2-2
d_gene: -
CDR3aa: CSAARATNTGELFF
CDR3nt: TGCAGTGCAGCCAGGGCCACGAACACCGGGGAGCTGTTTTTT

v_gene: TRBV20-1
abundance: once
j_gene: TRBJ2-7
d_gene: TRBD2
CDR3aa: CSAKLAGPPYEQYF
CDR3nt: TGCAGTGCCAAACTAGCGGGACCCCCCTACGAGCAGTACTTC

v_gene: TRBV7-9
abundance: -
j_gene: TRBJ2-1
d_gene: TRBD2
CDR3aa: CASSPMPPSGRSSYNEQFF
CDR3nt: TGTGCCAGCAGCCCAATGCCACCTAGCGGTAGGAGCTCCTACAATGAGCAGTTCTTC

v_gene: TRBV5-1
abundance: few
j_gene: TRBJ2-5
d_gene: -
CDR3aa: CASSSRIQETQYF
CDR3nt: TGCGCCAGCAGTTCGCGAATCCAAGAGACCCAGTACTTC

v_gene: TRBV5-1
abundance: -
j_gene: TRBJ2-1
d_gene: -
CDR3aa: CASSLAPEGYEQFF
CDR3nt: TGCGCCAGCAGCTTGGCCCCCGAGGGCTACGAGCAGTTCTTC

v_gene: TRBV4-2
abundance: -
j_gene: TRBJ2-7
d_gene: TRBD1
CDR3aa: CASSKDPGTGAEQYF
CDR3nt: TGTGCCAGCAGCAAAGATCCAGGGACAGGGGCTGAGCAGTACTTC

v_gene: TRBV12-3/TRBV12-4
abundance: -
j_gene: TRBJ2-1
d_gene: -
CDR3aa: CASSLLGYDEQFF
CDR3nt: TGTGCCAGCAGTTTACTAGGGTATGATGAGCAGTTCTTC

v_gene: TRBV14
abundance: -
j_gene: TRBJ2-7
d_gene: TRBD2
CDR3aa: CASSPRGWRGAYEQYF
CDR3nt: TGTGCCAGCAGCCCCCGGGGGTGGCGGGGGGCCTACGAGCAGTACTTC

v_gene: TRBV12-3/TRBV12-4
abundance: many
j_gene: TRBJ2-1
d_gene: -
CDR3aa: CASRQGFTEQFF
CDR3nt: TGTGCCAGCAGACAGGGTTTCACTGAGCAGTTCTTC

v_gene: TRBV4-3
abundance: many
j_gene: TRBJ2-5
d_gene: -
CDR3aa: CASSQDRGTGPFQETQYF
CDR3nt: TGCGCCAGCAGCCAAGATCGTGGTACAGGTCCTTTCCAAGAGACCCAGTACTTC

v_gene: TRBV7-2
abundance: -
j_gene: TRBJ2-3
d_gene: -
CDR3aa: CATSGDWTDTQYF
CDR3nt: TGTGCCACATCCGGGGATTGGACAGATACGCAGTATTTT

v_gene: TRBV5-6
abundance: -
j_gene: TRBJ1-4
d_gene: -
CDR3aa: CASSSMRDDRLTNEKLFF
CDR3nt: TGTGCCAGCAGCTCGATGCGAGACGACAGATTGACTAATGAAAAACTGTTTTTT